These 29 T cell receptor beta chains were sequenced from one sample in a study of blood T cell repertoires in COVID-19. TCRdb's copy holds only in-frame clones and misses some; the assay was immunoSEQ multiplex PCR. The table lists 70,000 to 95,000 clones, around 86% of them singletons, with under 30% in the top ten. The sequencing sample was made of peripheral blood. All receptors come from a human donor in a cohort sampled during active COVID-19.

This sequence joins TRBV18 and TRBJ1-1; D ambiguous. The V gene lost 2 bases and the J gene lost 6 bases, with 10 bases spanning the gap. This CDR3 contains 13 residues. The germline gives CDR1 KGHSH, CDR2 LQKENI. The CDR3 nucleotides read TGTGCCAGCTCACCAGACCAGGTCTCTGAAGCTTTCTTT. Its protein is CASSPDQVSEAFF. The entire variable domain, with the rest obtained from reference TRBV18 and TRBJ1-1, is as follows: NAGVMQNPRHLVRRRGQEARLRCSPMKGHSHVYWYRQLPEEGLKFMVYLQKENIIDESGMPKERFSAEFPKEGPSILRIQQVVRGDSAAYFCASSPDQVSEAFFGQGTRLTVV.

The chain combines TRBV7-9 with TRBJ2-7, with 9 bases fitting TRBD2. Germline-derived CDR1 and CDR2 are SEHNR and FQNEAQ (reference sequence). The length of the CDR3 is 16 residues. Losses at the gene ends were 5 bases for V and 5 bases for J; bases not matched to a gene: 13. The CDR3 is CASSPPVAGVAHEQYF. The DNA for the CDR3 is TGTGCCAGCAGCCCCCCCGTAGCGGGAGTCGCCCACGAGCAGTACTTC.

V gene TRBV28 combines with J gene TRBJ2-3, with 7 bases identical to TRBD1. The CDR3 spans 15 residues. CDR1 and CDR2 (germline): MDHEN, SYDVKM. With V trimmed by 6 bases and J by 6 bases, 12 bases remained unmatched. CDR3 in DNA: TGTGCCAGCAGCAGGGACAGCCCCACGGAGGATACGCAGTATTTT. Its protein is CASSRDSPTEDTQYF.

The rearrangement uses TRBV5-6 and TRBJ2-3; 7 bases agree with TRBD2. Germline CDR1 reads SGHDT; CDR2 reads YYEEEE. The V segment lost 2 bases and the J segment 2 bases; nucleotides outside the gene matches: 5. This CDR3 comprises 15 residues. CDR3 DNA sequence: TGTGCCAGCAGCTTTCCTAGCGGAAACACAGATACGCAGTATTTT. Residues: CASSFPSGNTDTQYF.

V and J are TRBV30 and TRBJ2-3, with 8 bases aligning to TRBD2. The germline gives CDR1 GTSNPN, CDR2 SVGIG (reference sequence). This CDR3 has 13 amino acids. V shed 7 bases and J 5 bases; nucleotides not matched to a gene: 8. CDR3 nucleotides: TGTGCCTCCGCGGGACTAGTTCGAGATACGCAGTATTTT. It yields the protein CASAGLVRDTQYF.

This clone appeared a few times. The chain employs TRBV7-9 and TRBJ2-5, with 7 bases identical to TRBD2. The CDR3 totals 15 residues. Losses at the gene ends were 7 bases for V and 5 bases for J; bases not matched to a gene: 13. Germline V lookup: CDR1 SEHNR, CDR2 FQNEAQ (reference sequence). CDR3 sequence (DNA): TGTGCCAGCACCAAACAGGCCACAGCGGGGGAGACCCAGTACTTC. Encoded protein: CASTKQATAGETQYF.

V is TRBV10-3 and J is TRBJ2-7; a possible D gene is TRBD2 (6 bases). Per germline, CDR1 ENHRY and CDR2 SYGVKD. Trimming left V 1 base short and J 3 bases short, with 16 bases between. The CDR3 covers 16 residues. In nucleotides, the CDR3 is TGTGCCATCAGTGAGTTTCCGGGAGCCCTAGGCTACGAGCAGTACTTC. Protein product: CAISEFPGALGYEQYF.

The chain carries TRBV7-2 and TRBJ1-2; the D gene is possibly TRBD1 (5 bases). V lost 4 bases, J lost 3 bases, and 15 bases lay in between. From germline, CDR1 is SGHTA and CDR2 FQGNSA. There are 15 residues in the CDR3. In DNA form, the CDR3 reads TGTGCCAGCAGCTGGGTGGCAGGGAAGGACTATGGCTACACCTTC. This codes for CASSWVAGKDYGYTF.

In its sample, this clone was seen once. J is TRBJ2-1 and V is TRBV7-9, with 8 bases identical to TRBD1. This CDR3 region has 15 residues. V gave up 4 bases and J gave up 2 bases; unmatched junction bases: 4. Germline V lookup: CDR1 SEHNR, CDR2 FQNEAQ (reference sequence). CDR3 nucleotides: TGTGCCAGCAGCTCTACAGGGGGAACCTACAATGAGCAGTTCTTC. Translated, it gives CASSSTGGTYNEQFF.

The chain links TRBV9 to TRBJ1-4, with 10 bases identical to TRBD1. The J segment lost 6 bases and the V segment lost 4 bases, leaving 6 bases of the junction unmatched. The CDR3 length is 15 residues. CDR1 SGDLS and CDR2 YYNGEE come from the germline V gene. DNA for the CDR3: TGTGCCAGCAGCCTAAGGGACAGGGGTTATGAAAAACTGTTTTTT. It is translated as CASSLRDRGYEKLFF.

V and J are TRBV9 and TRBJ1-4, with 9 bases identical to TRBD1. Germline CDR1 SGDLS, CDR2 YYNGEE. The CDR3 is 16 amino acids. Trimming at V came to 1 base and at J to 8 bases, leaving 9 bases not matched to a gene. The CDR3 spells CASSVQGTGLGEKLFF. CDR3 nucleotides: TGTGCCAGCAGCGTACAGGGGACAGGGCTAGGGGAAAAACTGTTTTTT.

The chain carries TRBV7-3 and TRBJ2-1, with a weak D call TRBD2 (6 bases). Germline CDR1 is SGHTA and CDR2 is FQGTGA. This CDR3 has 12 amino acids. V was shortened by 3 bases and J by 7 bases, with 7 bases between the two germline ends. Here the CDR3 reads CASSFGRNEQFF. The CDR3 DNA reads TGTGCCAGCAGCTTTGGGAGGAATGAGCAGTTCTTC.

The chain couples TRBV12-3 or TRBV12-4 to TRBJ1-2; D gene unclear. This CDR3 contains 12 residues. V was trimmed by 2 bases and J by 5 bases, leaving 6 bases between them. Here the CDR3 reads CASSLRGYGYTF. DNA for the CDR3: TGTGCCAGCAGTTTACGGGGATATGGCTACACCTTC.

The chain joins TRBV30 to TRBJ1-4; 10 nucleotides line up with TRBD1. Germline trimming cut 5 bases from V and 8 bases from J; bases unmatched to any gene: 5. CDR1 and CDR2 from the germline V gene are GTSNPN and SVGIG (reference sequence). CDR3 length: 13 amino acids. In DNA form, the CDR3 reads TGTGCCTGGGGGGGGGACAGGGGAGAAAAACTGTTTTTT. Translated, it gives CAWGGDRGEKLFF. Drawing the rest from reference TRBV30 and TRBJ1-4, the complete variable domain is SQTIHQWPATLVQPVGSPLSLECTVEGTSNPNLYWYRQAAGRGLQLLFYSVGIGQISSEVPQNLSASRPQDRQFILSSKKLLLSDSGFYLCAWGGDRGEKLFFGSGTQLSVL.

The V call is TRBV7-9, the J call TRBJ2-2; the D is unclear. The CDR3 is made up of 16 amino acids. CDR1 and CDR2 (germline): SEHNR, FQNEAQ (reference sequence). V was clipped by 2 bases and J by 3 bases, with 13 bases between them. The CDR3 bases are TGTGCCAGCAGCTTAACTACTCAAGGTTACACCGGGGAGCTGTTTTTT. This gives the protein CASSLTTQGYTGELFF.

The V call is TRBV14, the J call TRBJ2-7; D is possibly TRBD1 (6 bases). With 4 bases removed from V and 2 bases from J, the gap between germline ends came to 15 bases. CDR1 SGHDN and CDR2 FVKESK come from the germline V gene. The CDR3 length is 15 residues. The CDR3 sequence: CASSPLHDRPYEQYF. CDR3 bases: TGTGCCAGCAGCCCTCTCCATGACAGGCCCTACGAGCAGTACTTC.

V usage is TRBV28 and J usage is TRBJ1-4, with no clear D. Trimming removed 3 bases at V and 7 bases at J, with 12 bases between. Per the germline V gene, CDR1 is MDHEN and CDR2 is SYDVKM. The CDR3 length is 14 residues. CDR3: CASSFRGLGEKLFF. Here the CDR3 DNA reads TGTGCCAGCAGTTTTCGGGGTCTTGGTGAAAAACTGTTTTTT.

V is TRBV27 and J is TRBJ1-6; 7 nucleotides align to TRBD1. The CDR3 sequence is 16 residues long. Trimming removed 5 bases from V and 6 bases from J; junction bases left unmatched: 10. Germline values: CDR1 MNHEY, CDR2 SMNVEV (reference sequence). The CDR3 DNA reads as TGTGCCAGCAGTCCCTCCCCAGGGGGACTTAATTCACCCCTCCACTTT. Translated, it gives CASSPSPGGLNSPLHF.

The genes are TRBV10-1 and TRBJ2-2; D is possibly TRBD1 (6 bases). Between the trimmed V and J ends, which lost 7 bases and 1 base, there was a span of 10 bases. CDR3 length: 14 residues. Per germline, CDR1 WNHNN and CDR2 SYGVQD (reference sequence). CDR3: CASTLDRNTGELFF. The DNA for the CDR3 is TGCGCCAGCACCTTGGACAGGAACACCGGGGAGCTGTTTTTT.

The V call is TRBV10-3, the J call TRBJ2-5, with 7 bases identical to TRBD2. This CDR3 is 13 amino acids long. The V segment lost 3 bases and the J segment 2 bases; nucleotides outside the gene matches: 0. Per germline, CDR1 ENHRY and CDR2 SYGVKD. The CDR3 sequence: CAISDSGQETQYF. The DNA of the CDR3 is TGTGCCATCAGTGATAGCGGGCAAGAGACCCAGTACTTC.

The V gene is TRBV4-3, the J gene TRBJ1-6; D remains unclear. V was pared by 0 bases and J by 6 bases, with 9 bases between. CDR3 length: 15 residues. CDR1 is LGHNA and CDR2 is YSLEER in the germline V gene. The CDR3 bases are TGCGCCAGCAGCCAAGATGGAGGGTTTAATTCACCCCTCCACTTT. Translating gives CASSQDGGFNSPLHF.

CDR3 loop: CASSLTGYGYTF. The CDR3 DNA reads TGTGCCAGCAGCCTGACAGGTTATGGCTACACCTTC. The V gene is TRBV7-2, the J gene TRBJ1-2; maybe TRBD1 (6 bases). Germline values: CDR1 SGHTA, CDR2 FQGNSA. The V end was cut by 5 bases, the J end by 5 bases, with 9 bases between. This CDR3 has 12 residues.

V usage is TRBV7-8 and J usage is TRBJ2-2, with D uncertain. The germline V gene encodes CDR1 SGHVS and CDR2 FQNEAQ. The V end lost 0 bases, the J end lost 2 bases, and 4 bases lay between the germline ends. The CDR3 length is 14 residues. This CDR3 reads CASSLALNTGELFF. DNA for the CDR3: TGTGCCAGCAGCTTAGCGCTAAACACCGGGGAGCTGTTTTTT.

The chain has TRBV10-3 and TRBJ2-1, with TRBD2 identical over 10 bases. Germline CDR1 reads ENHRY; CDR2 reads SYGVKD. Trimming at V came to 8 bases and at J to 8 bases, leaving 12 bases not matched to a gene. The CDR3 is made up of 15 amino acids. For the CDR3, the DNA is TGTGCCATCGGAGGAGCGGGGGGGCTCGACGATGAGCAGTTCTTC. This codes for CAIGGAGGLDDEQFF.

The chain has TRBV11-2 and TRBJ1-3; possible D gene TRBD1, 6 bases. V was clipped by 0 bases and J by 1 base, with 10 bases between them. The CDR3 is made up of 16 amino acids. Germline V gene sequence: CDR1 SGHAT, CDR2 FQNNGV. The CDR3 bases are TGTGCCAGCAGCTTAGAGGGACAAAGGTCTGGAAACACCATATATTTT. As protein: CASSLEGQRSGNTIYF.

V is TRBV29-1 and J is TRBJ2-7; 10 bases are a match to TRBD1. The CDR3 length is 12 residues. J lost 4 bases, V lost 7 bases, and 4 bases had no gene match. Germline V gene sequence: CDR1 SQVTM, CDR2 ANQGSEA. CDR3 sequence: CSARTGGYEQYF. CDR3 in DNA: TGCAGCGCCCGGACAGGGGGTTACGAGCAGTACTTC.

This chain joins TRBV19 and TRBJ1-5; no firm D call. Between the trimmed V and J ends, which lost 6 bases and 4 bases, there was a span of 19 bases. Germline lookup yields CDR1 LNHDA and CDR2 SQIVND (reference sequence). This CDR3 contains 16 residues. CDR3 nucleotides: TGTGCCAGTAGCCTCCCCGGCGGCTCCGGGAATCAGCCCCAGCATTTT. It is translated as CASSLPGGSGNQPQHF.

The chain uses TRBV5-1 and TRBJ1-3; D gene unclear. Germline assignment: CDR1 SGHRS and CDR2 YFSETQ. The CDR3 has 16 residues. V dropped 1 base and J dropped 0 bases, with 11 bases sitting between them. The CDR3 region has the DNA TGCGCCAGCAGCTTGAATGCGGGAGGCTCTGGAAACACCATATATTTT. Protein: CASSLNAGGSGNTIYF.

This chain connects TRBV6-2 or TRBV6-3 to TRBJ2-5; a possible D gene is TRBD1 (6 bases). CDR1 is MNHEY, CDR2 SVGEGT, per germline. This CDR3 has 15 residues. The germline V and J ends were trimmed by 1 base and 4 bases, with 13 bases remaining between them. The CDR3 region is CASSYLGLGGETQYF. CDR3 nucleotides: TGTGCCAGCAGTTACTTGGGCCTAGGGGGAGAGACCCAGTACTTC.